This T cell receptor (beta chain) is drawn from a study of blood T cell repertoires in COVID-19. The overall study: Samples taken during acute and convalescent COVID-19 were collected in the United States, Italy and Spain.

Profiled with immunoSEQ multiplex PCR; TCRdb holds only in-frame clones, not every one. The sample includes about 400,000 clones, roughly 90% of them seen just once. This CDR3 region has 12 residues. Looked up from germline, CDR1 is LGHNT and CDR2 is FRNRAP. V dropped 7 bases and J dropped 3 bases, with 10 bases sitting between them. Participants spanned ages roughly 18 to 90 years and resided in some 22 US areas. Sequencing used PBMCs or T cells enriched from blood (not recorded which). This rearrangement joins TRBV12-5 to TRBJ2-7; D possibly corresponds to TRBD1 (6 bases). This receptor was obtained from a woman aged 25-40 years who had recovered from COVID-19. The DNA for the CDR3 is TGTGCTAGTGCACAGGGCTTCTACGAGCAGTACTTC. Its protein product is CASAQGFYEQYF.